This T cell receptor (beta chain) is from a study of T cell repertoires in cytomegalovirus infection. Study results and limitations: HLA-C-restricted TCR beta clonotypes specific for CMV led the ex vivo response. The cumulative frequency of public TCR beta families identified carriers of CMV plus the relevant HLA.

The germline gives CDR1 MNHEY, CDR2 SMNVEV (reference sequence). Trimming cost V 0 bases and J 7 bases, with 9 bases left between them. The CDR3 covers 14 residues. This clonotype was counted at least ten times. The antigen is not known. TCRdb used MiXCR to reprocess the reads, holding one entry per CDR3 protein. The table lists 210,000 or so distinct CDR3 sequences, 6% to 8% of them singletons. The rearrangement uses TRBV27 and TRBJ1-4, with D possibly matching TRBD1 (5 bases). Sequencing used PBMCs. This sequence was found in a human donor in good health (CMV status not recorded). Some clones in this sample may be carry-over from other donors' samples. Written as DNA, the CDR3 is TGTGCCAGCAGTTTATCGTGGGGGGGTGAAAAACTGTTTTTT. Its translation: CASSLSWGGEKLFF. The full variable domain, its missing parts supplied by reference TRBV27 and TRBJ1-4, is EAQVTQNPRYLITVTGKKLTVTCSQNMNHEYMSWYRQDPGLGLRQIYYSMNVEVTDKGDVPEGYKVSRKEKRNFPLILESPSPNQTSLYFCASSLSWGGEKLFFGSGTQLSVL.